This T cell receptor (beta chain) was sequenced for a study of blood T cell repertoires in COVID-19. Turning to the study itself: Acute-phase and convalescent COVID-19 samples originated in the United States, Italy and Spain. The cDNA or gDNA used as material had been derived from T cells, B-cell-depleted T cells, or PBMCs.

Germline-derived CDR1 and CDR2 are MNHEY and SVGAGI. This CDR3 region has 14 residues. V lost 7 bases, J lost 0 bases, and 12 bases lay in between. Original handling: The authors estimated nucleated cell counts from reference gene primer amplification. The protocol was immunoSEQ multiplex PCR, while the TCRdb copy is restricted to in-frame clones and leaves out a portion. V and J calls and clone size are copied from that table; D and trimming were computed from the DNA. This table holds about 140,000 clones, 90% found once. Sequencing input: peripheral blood. The V call is TRBV6-5, the J call TRBJ1-2, with a weak D call TRBD1 (6 bases). This TCR came from a woman older than 75 with acute or convalescent COVID-19. CDR3 bases: TGTGCCAGCACTCAGGGGACTACTAACTATGGCTACACCTTC. It is translated as CASTQGTTNYGYTF.